Presented here are 25 T cell receptor beta chains from one specimen sequenced in a study of T-cell reconstitution after alpha-beta-depleted transplantation in children. Molecular barcoding with unique molecular identifiers was used for the TCRbeta library. Using its own MiXCR run on the PCR reads, TCRdb lists one record per CDR3 protein. The data contain 600,000 to 700,000 distinct CDR3 sequences, around 17% of them seen just once; the ten biggest clones take up over 0.95%. Source: PBMCs from the stem cell graft donor, taken from the stem cell graft. All receptors derive from a human donor who donated a stem cell graft to a child with acute myeloid leukemia.

This chain links TRBV6-1 with TRBJ1-1; tentative D call: TRBD1 (6 bases). This CDR3 comprises 16 residues. In germline, CDR1 is MNHNS, CDR2 SASEGT. Trimming removed 4 bases from V and 2 bases from J, with 17 bases in between. The CDR3 DNA sequence: TGTGCCAGCAGTGTAGGGACAAGGGGGATCAACACTGAAGCTTTCTTT. Encoded protein: CASSVGTRGINTEAFF.

This clonotype was observed at least ten times. This chain links TRBV20-1 with TRBJ2-7; D ambiguous. Looked up from germline, CDR1 is DFQATT and CDR2 is SNEGSKA (reference sequence). The CDR3 length is 13 residues. Trimming removed 3 bases at V and 0 bases at J, with 9 bases between. CDR3 amino acids: CSASGQSSYEQYV. The CDR3 DNA is TGCAGTGCTAGTGGTCAGAGCTCCTACGAGCAGTACGTC.

This clonotype was detected only a few times. The chain carries TRBV5-1 and TRBJ2-3; D not certain. Germline V gene sequence: CDR1 SGHRS, CDR2 YFSETQ. Between the trimmed V and J ends, which lost 4 bases and 4 bases, there was a span of 10 bases. CDR3 length: 13 amino acids. The chain's CDR3 is CASSAAYPDTQYF. CDR3 coding DNA: TGCGCCAGCAGCGCGGCTTATCCAGATACGCAGTATTTT.

This chain joins TRBV12-3 or TRBV12-4 and TRBJ1-4; D not certain. The CDR3 runs to 12 residues. V lost 2 bases, J lost 11 bases, and 9 bases lay in between. The CDR3 bases are TGTGCCAGCAGTTTATGGCCGGCGAAACTGTTTTTT. Translated: CASSLWPAKLFF.

V gene TRBV12-3 or TRBV12-4 combines with J gene TRBJ2-3, with D tentatively TRBD1 or TRBD2 (5 bases each). The CDR3 is 16 amino acids. Trimming stripped 1 base from V and 6 bases from J, with 17 bases between. This CDR3 reads CASSLGINEGSDTQYF. The CDR3 DNA is TGTGCCAGCAGTTTAGGGATTAATGAGGGGTCCGATACGCAGTATTTT.

This clonotype was detected a few times. This chain connects TRBV28 to TRBJ2-1; possible D gene TRBD2, 6 bases. The CDR3 consists of 14 residues. Germline V CDR1 and CDR2: MDHEN, SYDVKM. V gave up 6 bases and J gave up 9 bases, with 18 bases separating them. CDR3 protein: CASSPNHGGSEQFF. Written as DNA, the CDR3 is TGTGCCAGCAGCCCCAATCACGGGGGAAGTGAGCAGTTCTTC.

This clonotype was counted many times. V is TRBV7-2 and J is TRBJ2-5, with D perhaps TRBD2 (6 bases). Germline V CDR1 and CDR2: SGHTA, FQGNSA. This CDR3 has 13 residues. V was shortened by 3 bases and J by 5 bases, with 10 bases between the two germline ends. CDR3 region: CASSLTRVETQYF. Here the CDR3 DNA reads TGTGCCAGCAGCTTGACTAGGGTTGAGACCCAGTACTTC.

This clonotype was seen at least ten times. The V call is TRBV12-3 or TRBV12-4, the J call TRBJ2-1, with 8 bases lining up with TRBD1. This CDR3 region has 13 residues. The V and J ends lost 6 bases and 8 bases, in that order; junction bases with no gene match: 6. The CDR3 sequence is CASSSGGRDEQFF. Written as DNA, the CDR3 is TGTGCCAGCAGCTCAGGGGGCCGCGATGAGCAGTTCTTC.

This clonotype was detected many times. The chain links TRBV6-5 to TRBJ2-1; D possibly corresponds to TRBD2 (6 bases). CDR1 is MNHEY, CDR2 SVGAGI, per germline. The CDR3 has 14 residues. V lost 0 bases and J 12 bases, leaving 15 bases between the germline ends. The CDR3: CASSYSARRDGQFF. The CDR3 DNA is TGTGCCAGCAGTTACTCTGCGCGGCGGGACGGGCAGTTCTTC.

Points on this clonotype: A much bigger clone sits one base away, suggesting this may be a read error. The chain has TRBV20-1 and TRBJ2-3; tentatively, D is TRBD1 (5 bases). Looked up from germline, CDR1 is DFQATT and CDR2 is SNEGSKA (reference sequence). The CDR3 sequence is 13 residues long. The CDR3: CSARDQGPDMQYF. The CDR3 coding sequence is TGCAGTGCTAGAGATCAGGGTCCGGATATGCAGTATTTT.

This clonotype was observed a handful of times. This chain connects TRBV20-1 to TRBJ1-4; D not resolved. CDR3 length: 16 amino acids. From germline, CDR1 is DFQATT and CDR2 SNEGSKA (reference sequence). Between the trimmed V and J ends, which lost 0 bases and 0 bases, there was a span of 11 bases. Here the CDR3 DNA reads TGCAGTGCTAGAGATCGCACAGATGCAACTAATGAAAAACTGTTTTTT. Translation gives CSARDRTDATNEKLFF.

The chain's CDR3 is CSAVNKNTEAFF. The CDR3 nucleotides read TGCAGTGCTGTTAATAAGAACACTGAAGCTTTCTTT. The V call is TRBV20-1, the J call TRBJ1-1; D gene unclear. Germline V gives CDR1 DFQATT, CDR2 SNEGSKA (reference sequence). V gave up 5 bases and J gave up 1 base, with 8 bases separating them. The CDR3 contains 12 residues.

This clonotype has more than one count but fewer than ten. The chain carries TRBV6-2 or TRBV6-3 and TRBJ2-5; no clear D gene. The CDR3 has 13 residues. V lost 7 bases and J 5 bases, leaving 14 bases between the germline ends. In germline, CDR1 is MNHEY, CDR2 SVGEGT. CDR3 sequence: CASTDWTGETQYF. In nucleotides, the CDR3 is TGTGCCAGCACCGACTGGACCGGGGAGACCCAGTACTTC.

Only a few counts were recorded for this clonotype. This chain uses TRBV5-1 with TRBJ2-5, with 7 bases fitting TRBD1. The CDR3 runs to 16 residues. V shed 7 bases and J 0 bases; nucleotides not matched to a gene: 12. Germline CDR1 and CDR2: SGHRS and YFSETQ. The CDR3 here is CASRSSGTVYQETQYF. The CDR3 DNA follows: TGCGCCAGCCGGTCGTCCGGGACAGTGTACCAAGAGACCCAGTACTTC. Full variable domain (missing parts from reference TRBV5-1 and TRBJ2-5): KAGVTQTPRYLIKTRGQQVTLSCSPISGHRSVSWYQQTPGQGLQFLFEYFSETQRNKGNFPGRFSGRQFSNSRSEMNVSTLELGDSALYLCASRSSGTVYQETQYFGPGTRLLVL.

This clonotype turned up a few times. The chain carries TRBV4-3 and TRBJ2-7; 7 nucleotides align to TRBD1. CDR1 and CDR2 (germline): LGHNA, YSLEER. This CDR3 region has 14 residues. With 4 bases clipped from V and 4 bases from J, the junction kept 7 bases outside the gene matches. CDR3 nucleotides: TGCGCCAGCAGCCGGTCGGGACAGATTTACGAGCAGTACTTC. Translating it yields CASSRSGQIYEQYF.

V and J are TRBV20-1 and TRBJ2-1, with TRBD2 matching over 8 bases. V gave up 1 base and J gave up 7 bases; unmatched junction bases: 15. The CDR3 consists of 17 residues. The V gene's germline CDR1 is DFQATT and CDR2 SNEGSKA (reference sequence). The CDR3 DNA is TGCAGTGCTAGAGTATCATTAGCGGGGCGGGGTTTTAATGAGCAGTTCTTC. Translation gives CSARVSLAGRGFNEQFF.

The chain recombines TRBV4-1 with TRBJ1-4, with D possibly TRBD1 on 5 matching bases. This CDR3 contains 16 residues. Trimming took 2 bases from V and 4 from J, leaving 14 bases between them. Germline V gene lookup returns CDR1 MGHRA and CDR2 YSYEKL. CDR3 nucleotide sequence: TGCGCCAGCAGCCAAAATCCGGGACCCAATAATGAAAAACTGTTTTTT. Amino acid sequence: CASSQNPGPNNEKLFF.

V and J are TRBV7-9 and TRBJ2-7; D unresolved. The V end lost 4 bases, the J end lost 4 bases, and 8 bases lay between the germline ends. The length of the CDR3 is 12 residues. Looked up from germline, CDR1 is SEHNR and CDR2 is FQNEAQ (reference sequence). The CDR3 reads CASSSLNYEQYV. CDR3 coding DNA: TGTGCCAGCAGCTCCTTAAATTACGAGCAGTACGTC.

This clonotype showed up just a few times. The J gene is TRBJ2-1, the V gene TRBV4-1; no firm D call. Trimming removed 1 base at V and 4 bases at J, with 17 bases between. This CDR3 is 17 amino acids long. Germline values: CDR1 MGHRA, CDR2 YSYEKL. This CDR3 reads CASSQAPFPDEYNEQFF. The CDR3 coding sequence is TGCGCCAGCAGCCAAGCCCCCTTCCCTGACGAGTACAATGAGCAGTTCTTC.

This clonotype was detected a few times. The chain couples TRBV4-3 to TRBJ2-1; 8 bases align to TRBD2. Trimming took 2 bases from V and 10 from J; bases not matched to a gene: 7. CDR3 length: 14 residues. CDR1 and CDR2 (germline): LGHNA, YSLEER. The CDR3 DNA is TGCGCCAGCAGCCAAATACTAACTAGCGGCGAGCAGTTCTTC. It encodes CASSQILTSGEQFF.

This clonotype was observed a handful of times. The chain recombines TRBV4-3 with TRBJ1-1; tentative D call: TRBD1 (6 bases). CDR3 length: 16 residues. Germline V lookup: CDR1 LGHNA, CDR2 YSLEER. Trimming cost V 4 bases and J 1 base, with 16 bases left between them. This CDR3 reads CASSPYGGPKNTEAFF. As DNA, the CDR3 is TGCGCCAGCAGCCCTTATGGGGGGCCTAAGAACACTGAAGCTTTCTTT.

This clonotype was counted many times. The chain joins TRBV6-5 to TRBJ2-7; TRBD2 agrees at 10 bases. Germline CDR1 reads MNHEY; CDR2 reads SVGAGI. The CDR3 runs 15 residues. After removal of 6 bases from V and 0 bases from J, the junction contained 5 bases not matched to a gene. CDR3 sequence: CASRLAGGSSYEQYF. Written as DNA, the CDR3 is TGTGCCAGCAGGTTAGCGGGGGGAAGCTCCTACGAGCAGTACTTC.

As concerns this clonotype: It is likely a read error, because the conserved phenylalanine at the end of the CDR3 is missing. The J gene is TRBJ2-7, the V gene TRBV7-2; unclear D gene. The ends were cut back, 2 bases at V and 4 bases at J, with 15 bases in the middle. From germline, CDR1 is SGHTA and CDR2 FQGNSA. The CDR3 has 15 amino acids. In DNA form, the CDR3 reads TGTGCCAGCAGCTTAACAGCCCCCCTTATTTACGAGCAGTACTCC. Its protein is CASSLTAPLIYEQYS.

This clonotype showed up just once. V and J are TRBV30 and TRBJ2-3, with TRBD2 identical over 10 bases. J gave up 6 bases and V 3 bases, and 0 bases lay outside the gene matches. The CDR3 loop spans 12 amino acids. Germline CDR1 GTSNPN, CDR2 SVGIG (reference sequence). CDR3 region: CAWRTSGDTQYF. The DNA for the CDR3 is TGTGCCTGGAGGACTAGCGGGGATACGCAGTATTTT.

This clonotype has just a few counts. This chain connects TRBV7-9 to TRBJ2-1, with 8 bases lining up with TRBD2. Germline assignment: CDR1 SEHNR and CDR2 FQNEAQ (reference sequence). The V and J ends lost 2 bases and 3 bases, in that order; junction bases with no gene match: 6. This CDR3 is 16 amino acids long. The CDR3 coding sequence is TGTGCCAGCAGCTTAAGTGGCGGGGGGATCTACAATGAGCAGTTCTTC. It translates to CASSLSGGGIYNEQFF.